This TCR beta chain is drawn from a study of T cells in Graves' hyperthyroidism and ophthalmopathy. Researchers took RNA transcripts and amplified the TCR beta CDR3 regions from them. With the HTBI primer set, the TCR CDR3 went through a first round of RT-PCR. Via MiXCR, TCRdb re-called the multiplex PCR reads, giving one row per CDR3 protein. The table lists roughly 510,000 distinct CDR3 sequences, about 46% of them singletons. Reasons for excluding patients were uncontrolled infection, other autoimmune disease, pregnancy or lactation. Trimming removed 6 bases from V and 3 bases from J, with 14 bases in between. The CDR3 is made up of 13 amino acids. The germline V gene encodes CDR1 SQVTM and CDR2 ANQGSEA.

The sample was peripheral blood or thyroid tissue (not recorded which). This sequence joins TRBV29-1 and TRBJ1-1; possibly TRBD1 for D (5 bases). The origin of this receptor is an adult woman with Graves' disease, either hyperthyroidism or ophthalmopathy (not recorded which). Here the CDR3 reads CSVKQGGDTEAFF. CDR3 bases: TGCAGCGTGAAGCAGGGTGGGGACACTGAAGCTTTCTTT.